This T cell receptor beta chain was identified in a study of post-analysis software for immune sequencing data. Study-wide results and caveats: When compared against controls, multiple sclerosis patients showed significantly lower normalized Chao1 diversity. With TRBV5-6, TRBV5-1 and TRBV20-1 included, roughly five TRBV segments were more frequent in patients than in controls.

Sequencing libraries made from TCR beta cDNA carried unique molecular identifiers. T cells numbering roughly 1 to 11 million yielded cDNA molecules that totaled about 500,000. TCRdb independently ran MiXCR on the PCR reads; one entry per CDR3 protein. Of about 770,000 distinct CDR3 sequences listed, 40% to 55% were seen once; the top ten hold roughly 4.9%. Concerning this clonotype: The antigen is undetermined.

The J segment lost 11 bases and the V segment lost 1 base, leaving 11 bases of the junction unmatched. The CDR3 is 15 amino acids. Looked up from germline, CDR1 is SQVTM and CDR2 is ANQGSEA. V gene TRBV29-1 combines with J gene TRBJ2-1; 10 nucleotides match TRBD1. The TCR comes from a girl aged 10-17 years with multiple sclerosis. The material sequenced was blood. CDR3 protein: CSVEVPGQGLHKQFF. The CDR3 DNA reads TGCAGCGTTGAAGTCCCGGGACAGGGGCTACATAAGCAGTTCTTC.